This TCR beta chain was recorded in a study of patients and donors after allogeneic stem cell transplantation. The CDR3 runs 13 residues. Trimming took 6 bases from V and 8 from J, leaving 15 bases between them. Germline CDR1 and CDR2: MNHEY and SVGEGT. Ten or more counts support this clonotype. Using its own MiXCR run on the RT-PCR reads, TCRdb lists one record per CDR3 protein. The data contain about 87,000 distinct CDR3 sequences, 5% of them seen just once; the ten biggest clones take up 2% to 3%. The chain couples TRBV6-2 or TRBV6-3 to TRBJ2-3; perhaps TRBD1 as D (5 bases). The TCR originated in a human donor who was either an allogeneic HSCT recipient or a stem cell or donor lymphocyte infusion donor (not recorded which). It is not recorded whose cells these are; they may come from a transplant donor. Sequenced: blood, either unsorted or a sorted T cell fraction (not recorded which). For the CDR3, the DNA is TGTGCCAGCAGCAGTACGGACAACCCTACGCAGTATTTT. Translating it yields CASSSTDNPTQYF.